This TCR beta chain emerged from a study of blood T cell repertoires in COVID-19. The germline V gene has CDR1 LGHNA and CDR2 YNFKEQ. V shed 1 base and J 5 bases; nucleotides not matched to a gene: 0. This CDR3 has 15 residues. Per the authors' pipeline: By means of reference gene primer amplification, nucleated cell counts were estimated. The protocol was immunoSEQ multiplex PCR, while the TCRdb copy is restricted to in-frame clones and leaves out a portion. V, J and clone size derive from that table, while D and trimming were established from the DNA sequence. The table shows around 140,000 clones, with 80% to 85% occurring only once.

This sequence joins TRBV4-2 and TRBJ2-5, with 14 bases fitting TRBD2. The receptor was derived from a man aged 55 to 70 with acute or convalescent COVID-19. The specimen was peripheral blood. This CDR3 is CASSQGTSGRETQYF. DNA for the CDR3: TGTGCCAGCAGCCAAGGGACTAGCGGGAGGGAGACCCAGTACTTC.